Listed here is a single TCR beta chain. These data originate in a study of control samples from healthy donors and cancer patients. CDR1 MGHRA and CDR2 YSYEKL come from the germline V gene. The CDR3 has 14 amino acids. Between the trimmed V and J ends, which lost 3 bases and 1 base, there was a span of 10 bases. The assay was immunoSEQ multiplex PCR, and TCRdb's table has in-frame clones only and misses some. The data show 100,000 to 150,000 clones, just under 90% seen once. Sequencing was carried out using PBMCs. J is TRBJ2-7 and V is TRBV4-1; a possible D gene is TRBD1 (6 bases). The receptor's source is a man between 50 and 59 years old with head and neck cancer. The chain's CDR3 is CASSQADSSYEQYF. CDR3 nucleotides: TGCGCCAGCAGCCAGGCGGACAGTTCCTACGAGCAGTACTTC.